A selection of T cell receptor beta chains follows, all from one sample in a study of T cells after yellow fever vaccination. TCRdb called the 5' RACE reads again in MiXCR, with one record for every CDR3 protein. The sample consists of 500,000 to 650,000 distinct CDR3 sequences, 9% to 15% of them appearing once. Material: PBMCs, obtained on the day of the yellow fever booster vaccination. The receptors derive from a man between 25 and 39 years old who received the YFV17D yellow fever vaccine. Both conserved end residues are trimmed from each CDR3. Size is omitted from some rows. Given values are once, few, many or a class for expanded clones.

len	v_gene	abundance	j_gene	CDR3aa
15	TRBV5-1	NA	TRBJ2-5	ASSLEQGRNWEETQY
12	TRBV5-1	few	TRBJ1-2	ASSRGEDIYGYT
12	TRBV20-1	few	TRBJ1-2	SARTGGVNYGYT
12	TRBV7-2	NA	TRBJ1-2	ASGKTGDYYGYT
13	TRBV7-3	few	TRBJ2-2	ASSRVRANTGELF
11	TRBV6-2/TRBV6-3	NA	TRBJ2-3	ASSYSGGRTPY
14	TRBV24-1	few	TRBJ2-2	ATSDSWGYHTGELF
16	TRBV21-1	few	TRBJ2-1	ASSIGNPGRTRYNEQF
14	TRBV20-1	few	TRBJ1-2	SARSRGEEYYYGYT
15	TRBV11-2	few	TRBJ2-2	ASSWGLAGANTGELF
12	TRBV30	few	TRBJ1-2	AWSVMVGSYGYT
12	TRBV3-1	few	TRBJ1-2	ASSPSPLGSGYT
13	TRBV10-3	NA	TRBJ2-7	AISESGRSGYEQY
13	TRBV4-2	NA	TRBJ2-7	ASSQVSGSGYEQY
17	TRBV2	NA	TRBJ2-5	ASSEALIAGGPGEETQY
13	TRBV7-8	NA	TRBJ2-3	ASSLGPLNTDTQY
10	TRBV7-9	NA	TRBJ2-7	ASRPYPDEQY
15	TRBV5-1	NA	TRBJ2-4	ASSLEGTALAKNIQY
12	TRBV18	few	TRBJ2-1	ASSADSREDEQF
14	TRBV4-3	few	TRBJ2-3	ASSQEGSGRGNTQY
10	TRBV29-1	NA	TRBJ2-3	SVVPSGDTQY
11	TRBV9	NA	TRBJ2-7	ASSVGEGAEQY
14	TRBV18	NA	TRBJ2-1	ASSPRRDRAGNGQF
10	TRBV29-1	few	TRBJ1-1	SGGARNTEAF
10	TRBV10-3	NA	TRBJ1-1	AVRVEGAEAF
11	TRBV27	few	TRBJ2-1	ASSPRGWNEQF
12	TRBV6-1	NA	TRBJ2-3	ASTGPNQADTQY
11	TRBV29-1	many	TRBJ1-3	SVGTDSGNTIY
14	TRBV5-1	few	TRBJ2-3	ASSYPAGEITDTQY
12	TRBV30	NA	TRBJ2-2	ACRAGTGSRELF
11	TRBV10-3	few	TRBJ2-3	AISSELTDTQY
15	TRBV19	few	TRBJ2-5	ASSATGKRTPQETQY
14	TRBV9	NA	TRBJ2-3	ASTQTGTSGSHAQY
13	TRBV12-3/TRBV12-4	NA	TRBJ2-7	ASSPDRGPSYEQY
12	TRBV14	few	TRBJ1-1	ASSRQAMNTEAF
13	TRBV10-3	NA	TRBJ2-7	AISAQGVPSYEQY
14	TRBV7-8	few	TRBJ2-2	ASSLVAGTWTGELF
13	TRBV28	few	TRBJ2-3	ASSSPGLALATQY
11	TRBV14	NA	TRBJ2-1	ASSPWDHNEQF
15	TRBV7-8	few	TRBJ2-2	ASSSKTGGSYTGELF
10	TRBV10-2	NA	TRBJ2-3	ASMGITDTQY
13	TRBV2	NA	TRBJ2-7	ASSEGTSGTYEQY
13	TRBV27	NA	TRBJ2-7	ASSGGTSGKGEQY
11	TRBV4-3	few	TRBJ1-2	ASSQVGTHGYT
16	TRBV20-1	NA	TRBJ2-1	SARDTVQLKLAGGEQF
13	TRBV12-3/TRBV12-4	few	TRBJ2-5	ASSYPGGAQETQY
12	TRBV7-8	NA	TRBJ1-4	ASSPGTKSEKLF
11	TRBV6-1	NA	TRBJ2-2	ASSGTGGGELF